These 26 T cell receptor beta chains were all obtained from the same sample, sequenced in a study of blood T cell repertoires in COVID-19. The repertoire was sequenced with immunoSEQ multiplex PCR; TCRdb's copy has only in-frame clones and lacks some. The sample comprises roughly 100,000 clones, about 86% of which are singletons, and approximately 3.7% rests with the top ten. The sequenced sample consisted of peripheral blood. The receptor source for this set is a human donor in a cohort sampled during active COVID-19.

The CDR3 bases are TGTGCCAGCAGCGTAGAGGACGGGAGTGCAAACACCATATATTTT. Translating gives CASSVEDGSANTIYF. V is TRBV9 and J is TRBJ1-3; D not resolved. Germline V gives CDR1 SGDLS, CDR2 YYNGEE. The CDR3 loop spans 15 amino acids. Trimming removed 0 bases at V and 6 bases at J, with 13 bases between.

CDR3 residues: CASSSSGGSYNEQFF. For the CDR3, the DNA is TGCGCCAGCAGCTCTAGCGGGGGGAGCTACAATGAGCAGTTCTTC. V is TRBV5-1 and J is TRBJ2-1; 11 bases fit TRBD2. V was pared by 3 bases and J by 3 bases, with 2 bases of the junction left unmatched. This CDR3 region has 15 residues. Germline CDR1 SGHRS, CDR2 YFSETQ.

This chain joins TRBV9 and TRBJ2-2; tentatively, D is TRBD2 (7 bases). The V and J ends lost 3 bases and 3 bases respectively, with 15 bases between them. This CDR3 is built from 16 residues. The V gene's germline CDR1 is SGDLS and CDR2 YYNGEE. The CDR3 reads CASSASKGGHTGELFF. CDR3 DNA: TGTGCCAGCAGCGCTAGTAAGGGGGGGCACACCGGGGAGCTGTTTTTT. Full variable domain (rest looked up from reference TRBV9 and TRBJ2-2): DSGVTQTPKHLITATGQRVTLRCSPRSGDLSVYWYQQSLDQGLQFLIQYYNGEERAKGNILERFSAQQFPDLHSELNLSSLELGDSALYFCASSASKGGHTGELFFGEGSRLTVL.

This chain links TRBV5-6 with TRBJ1-3; a possible D gene is TRBD1 (6 bases). Germline values: CDR1 SGHDT, CDR2 YYEEEE. CDR3 size: 14 residues. Trimming took 5 bases from V and 2 from J, leaving 11 bases between them. The CDR3: CASRPTGTGNTIYF. CDR3 nucleotide sequence: TGTGCCAGCAGACCCACAGGGACTGGAAACACCATATATTTT.

The table lists this clone with a few counts. The chain combines TRBV7-9 with TRBJ1-5; TRBD1 might be the D (5 bases). Between the trimmed V and J ends, which lost 1 base and 2 bases, there was a span of 9 bases. Germline assignment: CDR1 SEHNR and CDR2 FQNEAQ (reference sequence). The CDR3 is 15 residues long. This chain's CDR3 is CASSLDGTGNQPQHF. The CDR3 DNA is TGTGCCAGCAGCTTAGACGGGACTGGCAATCAGCCCCAGCATTTT.

The J gene is TRBJ1-3, the V gene TRBV10-1; the match to TRBD1 covers 8 bases. Germline V gene data show CDR1 as WNHNN and CDR2 as SYGVQD (reference sequence). The CDR3 runs to 13 residues. The V gene end was trimmed by 10 bases and the J gene end by 1 base; junction bases not matched to a gene: 3. The CDR3 nucleotides read TGCGCCACCGGACAGGGATCTGGAAACACCATATATTTT. As protein: CATGQGSGNTIYF.

The rearrangement joins TRBV5-8 to TRBJ2-3; 8 positions agree with TRBD1. The germline V gene encodes CDR1 SGHTS and CDR2 YDEGEE. Germline trimming cut 2 bases from V and 6 bases from J; bases unmatched to any gene: 11. The CDR3 totals 16 residues. The chain's CDR3 is CASSFLSRGLVDTQYF. The CDR3 nucleotides read TGTGCCAGCAGCTTCTTGTCCAGGGGGCTCGTGGATACGCAGTATTTT. Looking up the rest from reference TRBV5-8 and TRBJ2-3 gives the full variable domain: EAGVTQSPTHLIKTRGQQATLRCSPISGHTSVYWYQQALGLGLQFLLWYDEGEERNRGNFPPRFSGRQFPNYSSELNVNALELEDSALYLCASSFLSRGLVDTQYFGPGTRLTVL.

V usage is TRBV4-1 and J usage is TRBJ2-6; D gene unclear. The V end lost 0 bases, the J end lost 0 bases, and 3 bases lay between the germline ends. The CDR3 is made up of 15 amino acids. In germline, CDR1 is MGHRA, CDR2 YSYEKL. The CDR3 spells CASSQDSSGANVLTF. CDR3 bases: TGCGCCAGCAGCCAAGATAGCTCTGGGGCCAACGTCCTGACTTTC.

V is TRBV30 and J is TRBJ1-5, with 7 bases matching TRBD1. The CDR3 runs to 15 residues. CDR1 and CDR2 (germline): GTSNPN, SVGIG (reference sequence). V was pared by 3 bases and J by 3 bases, with 8 bases of the junction left unmatched. The CDR3 here is CAWRNSQGYNQPQHF. CDR3 bases: TGTGCCTGGAGAAACTCACAGGGGTACAATCAGCCCCAGCATTTT. The entire variable domain, with the rest obtained from reference TRBV30 and TRBJ1-5, is as follows: SQTIHQWPATLVQPVGSPLSLECTVEGTSNPNLYWYRQAAGRGLQLLFYSVGIGQISSEVPQNLSASRPQDRQFILSSKKLLLSDSGFYLCAWRNSQGYNQPQHFGDGTRLSIL.

The chain carries TRBV7-2 and TRBJ2-4; 7 bases are shared with TRBD1. The CDR3 extends over 16 amino acids. CDR1 SGHTA and CDR2 FQGNSA come from the germline V gene. V was pared by 1 base and J by 3 bases, with 6 bases of the junction left unmatched. The CDR3 loop is CASSLGVRTGKNIQYF. The CDR3 DNA sequence: TGTGCCAGCAGCTTAGGTGTAAGGACAGGCAAAAACATTCAGTACTTC.

This clone was detected only once. The chain carries TRBV19 and TRBJ2-4; TRBD1 matches 7 bases. From germline, CDR1 is LNHDA and CDR2 SQIVND (reference sequence). The trim removed 3 bases at V and 7 bases at J, leaving 6 bases unmatched. The CDR3 is 14 amino acids. This CDR3 reads CASSIPGGSNIQYF. The DNA for the CDR3 is TGTGCCAGTAGTATCCCAGGGGGAAGTAACATTCAGTACTTC.

The chain carries TRBV7-9 and TRBJ1-1; 9 bases fit TRBD1. The length of the CDR3 is 12 residues. V lost 5 bases to trimming and J lost 9 bases; unmatched junction nucleotides: 4. Germline-derived CDR1 and CDR2 are SEHNR and FQNEAQ (reference sequence). CDR3 sequence reads: CASSPGTGKAFF. The CDR3 coding sequence is TGTGCCAGCAGCCCCGGGACAGGGAAAGCTTTCTTT.

In this sample, this clone turned up a few times. The chain recombines TRBV7-9 with TRBJ1-6; possibly TRBD1 for D (5 bases). This CDR3 comprises 13 residues. The V end lost 5 bases, the J end lost 13 bases, and 15 bases lay between the germline ends. Germline CDR1 reads SEHNR; CDR2 reads FQNEAQ (reference sequence). The CDR3 loop reads CASSLTTVSPLHF. CDR3 sequence (DNA): TGTGCCAGCAGCCTCACGACAGTTTCGCCCCTCCACTTT.

This clone has a handful of counts. The chain combines TRBV11-2 with TRBJ2-1; 13 bases line up with TRBD2. J was trimmed by 4 bases and V by 2 bases; bases with no gene match: 11. Germline CDR1 is SGHAT and CDR2 is FQNNGV. The CDR3 extends over 19 amino acids. CDR3 sequence: CASSLQTSGGRKLYNEQFF. The DNA for the CDR3 is TGTGCCAGCAGCTTACAGACTAGCGGGGGGCGAAAACTTTACAATGAGCAGTTCTTC.

The gene calls are TRBV7-6 and TRBJ1-2; tentatively, D is TRBD1 (6 bases). Trimming shortened V by 1 base and J by 4 bases, and 10 bases separated the two germline ends. CDR3 length: 14 amino acids. The germline gives CDR1 SGHVS, CDR2 FNYEAQ. This chain's CDR3 is CASSLGTVSYGYTF. The CDR3 DNA sequence: TGTGCCAGCAGCTTAGGGACAGTTTCCTATGGCTACACCTTC.

This clone has only one observation. The chain carries TRBV7-2 and TRBJ1-2; TRBD1 agrees at 9 bases. CDR1 SGHTA and CDR2 FQGNSA come from the germline V gene. This CDR3 comprises 15 residues. V was clipped by 1 base and J by 7 bases; unmatched bases: 7. The CDR3 region is CASSLVRTGGVGYTF. The CDR3 DNA sequence: TGTGCCAGCAGCTTAGTTCGTACAGGGGGCGTTGGCTACACCTTC.

The V and J genes are TRBV4-2 and TRBJ2-3, with D possibly being TRBD1 (6 bases). V lost 4 bases and J lost 3, with 20 bases in between. This CDR3 region has 17 residues. Germline V gene data show CDR1 as LGHNA and CDR2 as YNFKEQ. This CDR3 is CASSPPQAGVKTDTQYF. Here the CDR3 DNA reads TGTGCCAGCAGCCCCCCCCAGGCAGGGGTTAAAACAGATACGCAGTATTTT.

The chain couples TRBV30 to TRBJ2-2, with TRBD1 matching 8 bases. Germline lookup yields CDR1 GTSNPN and CDR2 SVGIG (reference sequence). The ends lost 3 bases at V and 4 bases at J; junction bases unmatched: 4. This CDR3 has 14 residues. The CDR3: CAWSRGLGTGELFF. The CDR3 DNA sequence: TGTGCCTGGAGCAGGGGGCTCGGCACCGGGGAGCTGTTTTTT.

This chain joins TRBV6-5 and TRBJ2-1; D remains unclear. CDR1 MNHEY and CDR2 SVGAGI come from the germline V gene. This CDR3 spans 11 amino acids. V lost 6 bases and J 7 bases, leaving 7 bases between the germline ends. The CDR3 DNA sequence: TGTGCCAGCAGCAGACTGAATGAGCAGTTCTTC. Its translation: CASSRLNEQFF.

The chain combines TRBV9 with TRBJ2-3, with 14 bases that match TRBD2. J lost 4 bases, V lost 1 base, and 5 bases had no gene match. This CDR3 is built from 17 residues. Per the germline V gene, CDR1 is SGDLS and CDR2 is YYNGEE. The CDR3 loop reads CASSVSTSGGAADTQYF. The CDR3 nucleotides are TGTGCCAGCAGCGTATCGACTAGCGGGGGGGCAGCAGATACGCAGTATTTT.

The chain employs TRBV19 and TRBJ1-2; 10 positions match TRBD1. The CDR3 has 14 residues. V was pared by 3 bases and J by 4 bases, with 2 bases of the junction left unmatched. Looked up from germline, CDR1 is LNHDA and CDR2 is SQIVND (reference sequence). CDR3 loop: CASSIRTGGYGYTF. DNA of the CDR3: TGTGCCAGTAGTATCCGGACAGGGGGCTATGGCTACACCTTC. The full variable domain, completed using reference TRBV19 and TRBJ1-2, is DGGITQSPKYLFRKEGQNVTLSCEQNLNHDAMYWYRQDPGQGLRLIYYSQIVNDFQKGDIAEGYSVSREKKESFPLTVTSAQKNPTAFYLCASSIRTGGYGYTFGSGTRLTVV.

The genes are TRBV2 and TRBJ1-2, with D possibly being TRBD1 (5 bases). Germline lookup yields CDR1 SNHLY and CDR2 FYNNEI. This CDR3 is built from 13 residues. V was pared by 3 bases and J by 3 bases, with 8 bases between. In DNA form, the CDR3 reads TGTGCCAGCAGTGAGGGGGGGGACTATGGCTACACCTTC. It is translated as CASSEGGDYGYTF.

The chain recombines TRBV19 with TRBJ2-3; 10 bases fit TRBD2. With V trimmed by 2 bases and J by 5 bases, 7 bases remained unmatched. From germline, CDR1 is LNHDA and CDR2 SQIVND (reference sequence). There are 16 residues in the CDR3. The CDR3 region is CASSILSGGAKDTQYF. The DNA of the CDR3 is TGTGCCAGTAGTATATTGAGCGGGGGGGCGAAAGATACGCAGTATTTT.

The chain has TRBV7-7 and TRBJ2-3; 8 bases are shared with TRBD2. Germline loops: CDR1 SSHAT, CDR2 FNYEAQ (reference sequence). J was trimmed by 2 bases and V by 2 bases; bases with no gene match: 3. The CDR3 has 15 residues. CDR3 sequence (DNA): TGTGCCAGCAGCTTATCTAGCGGGTCCACAGATACGCAGTATTTT. Protein: CASSLSSGSTDTQYF.

The chain is built from TRBV5-1 and TRBJ2-1; no clear D gene. Germline assignment: CDR1 SGHRS and CDR2 YFSETQ. The CDR3 totals 15 residues. Between the trimmed V and J ends, which lost 1 base and 5 bases, there was a span of 13 bases. CDR3 nucleotides: TGCGCCAGCAGCTTGTCCCTAGTAGGCCACAATGAGCAGTTCTTC. Residues: CASSLSLVGHNEQFF.

The CDR3 spells CASSLTGLNYGYTF. DNA of the CDR3: TGTGCCAGCAGTTTAACAGGGTTGAACTATGGCTACACCTTC. This sequence joins TRBV27 and TRBJ1-2; weak D call: TRBD1 (6 bases). From germline, CDR1 is MNHEY and CDR2 SMNVEV (reference sequence). The V and J ends lost 2 bases and 2 bases respectively, with 9 bases between them. The CDR3 length is 14 residues.